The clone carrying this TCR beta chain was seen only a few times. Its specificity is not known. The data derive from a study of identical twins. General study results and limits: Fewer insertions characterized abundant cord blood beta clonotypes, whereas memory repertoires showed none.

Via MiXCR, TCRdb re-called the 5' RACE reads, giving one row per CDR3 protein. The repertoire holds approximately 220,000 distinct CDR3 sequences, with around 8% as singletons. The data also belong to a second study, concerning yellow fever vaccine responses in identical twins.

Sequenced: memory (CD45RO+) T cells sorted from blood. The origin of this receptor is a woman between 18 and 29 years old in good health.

The CDR3 nucleotides read TGTGCCAGCAGCCGCCGGACATTTACCTCCTACGAGCAGTACTTC. Protein sequence: CASSRRTFTSYEQYF. The chain carries TRBV5-6 and TRBJ2-7, with D perhaps TRBD1 (5 bases). This CDR3 spans 15 amino acids. From germline, CDR1 is SGHDT and CDR2 YYEEEE. V lost 4 bases, J lost 0 bases, and 14 bases lay in between.